This T cell receptor (beta chain) appears in the sequencing data of a study of long-term antiretroviral therapy in people with HIV. It was version v3.0 of the immunoSEQ assay that was run at survey level. Method: immunoSEQ multiplex PCR; TCRdb's copy keeps in-frame clones and lacks some. This table has 15,000 to 20,000 clones, around 84% appearing once. Material: unsorted PBMCs, obtained 0.1 years before starting antiretroviral therapy. This TCR was recovered from a young man with HIV.

The CDR3 spells CASSPLYPTNEKLFF. The CDR3 region has the DNA TGTGCCAGCTCACCATTATATCCAACTAATGAAAAACTGTTTTTT. This chain connects TRBV18 to TRBJ1-4; D gene ambiguous. This CDR3 is 15 amino acids long. V lost 2 bases and J lost 0, with 7 bases in between. Germline CDR1 reads KGHSH; CDR2 reads LQKENI.